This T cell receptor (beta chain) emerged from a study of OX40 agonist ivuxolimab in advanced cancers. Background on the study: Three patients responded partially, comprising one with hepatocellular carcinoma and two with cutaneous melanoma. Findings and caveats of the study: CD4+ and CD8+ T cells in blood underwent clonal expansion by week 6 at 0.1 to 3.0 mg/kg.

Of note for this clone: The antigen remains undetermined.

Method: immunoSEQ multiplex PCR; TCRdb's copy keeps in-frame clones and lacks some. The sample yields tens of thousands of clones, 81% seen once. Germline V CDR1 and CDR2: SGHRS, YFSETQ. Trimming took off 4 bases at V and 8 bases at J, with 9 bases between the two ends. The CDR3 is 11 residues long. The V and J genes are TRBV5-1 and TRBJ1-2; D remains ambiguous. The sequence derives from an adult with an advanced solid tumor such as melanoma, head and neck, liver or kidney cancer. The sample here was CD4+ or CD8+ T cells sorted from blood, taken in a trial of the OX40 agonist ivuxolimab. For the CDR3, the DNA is TGCGCCAGCAGCGACGGCTTAGGCTACACCTTC. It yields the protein CASSDGLGYTF. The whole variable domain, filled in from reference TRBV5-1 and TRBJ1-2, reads KAGVTQTPRYLIKTRGQQVTLSCSPISGHRSVSWYQQTPGQGLQFLFEYFSETQRNKGNFPGRFSGRQFSNSRSEMNVSTLELGDSALYLCASSDGLGYTFGSGTRLTVV.